The 32 T cell receptor beta chains below all came from one sample that was sequenced in a study of neurological immune-mediated disorders. Via MiXCR, TCRdb re-called the 5' RACE reads, giving one row per CDR3 protein. The sample shows around 130,000 distinct CDR3 sequences, 3% to 3.5% of them seen only once. The specimen sequenced was PBMCs. These receptors originate from a woman in her 30s with multiple sclerosis.

This clonotype was seen ten or more times. This chain links TRBV5-1 with TRBJ1-5, with D unclear. Between the trimmed V and J ends, which lost 4 bases and 3 bases, there was a span of 14 bases. Germline loops: CDR1 SGHRS, CDR2 YFSETQ. CDR3 length: 15 amino acids. Here the CDR3 reads CASSPLGDLNQPQHF. The CDR3 coding sequence is TGCGCCAGCAGCCCACTCGGGGATCTCAATCAGCCCCAGCATTTT.

The V gene is TRBV20-1, the J gene TRBJ2-4; perhaps TRBD2 as D (6 bases). The CDR3 runs 14 residues. CDR1 is DFQATT, CDR2 SNEGSKA, per germline (reference sequence). Trimming left V 6 bases short and J 10 bases short, with 22 bases between. The CDR3 protein is CSARWASTEGIQYF. Here the CDR3 DNA reads TGCAGTGCCAGGTGGGCCTCAACGGAGGGGATTCAGTACTTC.

This clonotype was recorded at least ten times. The rearrangement uses TRBV7-9 and TRBJ1-2; 10 nucleotides line up with TRBD1. This CDR3 has 14 residues. CDR1 is SEHNR, CDR2 FQNEAQ, per germline (reference sequence). The V and J ends lost 6 bases and 6 bases, in that order; junction bases with no gene match: 7. CDR3 nucleotides: TGTGCCAGCAGTCGACAGGGGGCAGCGAATGGCTACACCTTC. It yields the protein CASSRQGAANGYTF. The full variable domain, rest sourced from reference TRBV7-9 and TRBJ1-2, is DTGVSQNPRHKITKRGQNVTFRCDPISEHNRLYWYRQTLGQGPEFLTYFQNEAQLEKSRLLSDRFSAERPKGSFSTLEIQRTEQGDSAMYLCASSRQGAANGYTFGSGTRLTVV.

This clonotype was recorded at least ten times. The genes are TRBV6-5 and TRBJ1-2, with D unclear. With 4 bases removed from V and 2 bases from J, the gap between germline ends came to 8 bases. The germline CDR1 and CDR2 sequences are MNHEY and SVGAGI. CDR3 size: 13 residues. CDR3 DNA sequence: TGTGCCAGCAGTTCGAACGAAAACTATGGCTACACCTTC. The encoded protein is CASSSNENYGYTF.

The table lists this clonotype with many counts. The V call is TRBV20-1, the J call TRBJ1-2; D gene unclear. V was pared by 3 bases and J by 8 bases, with 16 bases between. Germline CDR1 and CDR2: DFQATT and SNEGSKA (reference sequence). This CDR3 comprises 13 residues. Here the CDR3 DNA reads TGCAGTGCTAGCATAAGTTCGGCATCGGGCTACACCTTC. It translates to CSASISSASGYTF.

This clonotype was detected ten times or more. V is TRBV20-1 and J is TRBJ2-3; TRBD2 matches 9 bases. J lost 4 bases, V lost 3 bases, and 5 bases had no gene match. Germline V gene sequence: CDR1 DFQATT, CDR2 SNEGSKA (reference sequence). The CDR3 consists of 14 residues. The CDR3 DNA sequence: TGCAGTGCTAGTTCTAGCGGGGCGCCAGATACGCAGTATTTT. Its protein is CSASSSGAPDTQYF.

This clonotype has at least ten counts. The genes are TRBV6-5 and TRBJ2-7; TRBD1 is a possible D gene (6 bases). The V end was cut by 5 bases, the J end by 5 bases, with 19 bases between. From germline, CDR1 is MNHEY and CDR2 SVGAGI. The CDR3 is 15 residues long. In nucleotides, the CDR3 is TGTGCCAGCAGTAAGGACAGTGGAGGATTGGACGAGCAGTACTTC. This codes for CASSKDSGGLDEQYF.

Ten or more counts support this clonotype. The V gene is TRBV10-3, the J gene TRBJ2-7; TRBD2 aligns across 7 bases. V lost 4 bases and J lost 4; bases outside the gene matches: 7. Germline V gene data show CDR1 as ENHRY and CDR2 as SYGVKD. CDR3 length: 14 amino acids. The CDR3 bases are TGTGCCATCAGTGGGTCGGGCGGGAGTTACGAGCAGTACTTC. Translating it yields CAISGSGGSYEQYF.

The table lists this clonotype with many counts. The chain uses TRBV29-1 and TRBJ2-2; D is undetermined. Germline V gives CDR1 SQVTM, CDR2 ANQGSEA. The CDR3 extends over 12 amino acids. The ends were cut back, 4 bases at V and 4 bases at J, with 7 bases in the middle. CDR3 loop: CSVVCLTGELFF. The CDR3 DNA is TGCAGCGTTGTCTGCCTCACCGGGGAGCTGTTTTTT.

This clonotype was counted ten times or more. The J gene is TRBJ2-2, the V gene TRBV4-1; 8 positions match TRBD1. The CDR3 spans 14 residues. Germline V gene sequence: CDR1 MGHRA, CDR2 YSYEKL. The ends lost 2 bases at V and 6 bases at J; junction bases unmatched: 2. The CDR3 is CASSQQQGAGELFF. The CDR3 nucleotides are TGCGCCAGCAGCCAACAACAGGGGGCCGGGGAGCTGTTTTTT.

This clonotype was found many times. The chain carries TRBV5-4 and TRBJ2-7; D unresolved. Deletions cut 4 bases from V and 2 bases from J, with 13 bases between. CDR1 is SGHNT and CDR2 is YYREEE in the germline V gene (reference sequence). The CDR3 totals 14 residues. CDR3 nucleotide sequence: TGTGCCAGCAGCCTCTCTGGTGGGACCTACGAGCAGTACTTC. Protein product: CASSLSGGTYEQYF.

This clonotype was counted many times. V and J are TRBV19 and TRBJ1-1, with D tentatively TRBD1 (5 bases). V shed 8 bases and J shed 1 base, with 14 bases lying between them. Germline V gene lookup returns CDR1 LNHDA and CDR2 SQIVND (reference sequence). The CDR3 contains 14 residues. The CDR3 nucleotides are TGTGCCAGTTCCTCTCGGGGGGGGAACACTGAAGCTTTCTTT. Its translation is CASSSRGGNTEAFF.

This clonotype came up many times. V usage is TRBV20-1 and J usage is TRBJ2-7; D possibly corresponds to TRBD1 (5 bases). The germline gives CDR1 DFQATT, CDR2 SNEGSKA (reference sequence). There are 14 residues in the CDR3. The ends were cut back, 2 bases at V and 5 bases at J, with 16 bases in the middle. The CDR3 sequence is CSARPLDSLHEQYF. The CDR3 nucleotides read TGCAGTGCTAGACCTCTAGACAGTCTCCACGAGCAGTACTTC.

This clonotype was detected ten times or more. Compared with germline, one end of the junction differs, possibly owing to a read error. The chain links TRBV10-3 to TRBJ1-3; no firm D call. The germline V gene encodes CDR1 ENHRY and CDR2 SYGVKD. The CDR3 runs 14 residues. The CDR3, as DNA: TGTGCCACGACAAGCACCTCCTCTGGAAACACCATGTATTTT. Its translation: CATTSTSSGNTMYF.

This sequence joins TRBV12-3 or TRBV12-4 and TRBJ2-2; 8 nucleotides agree with TRBD1. The CDR3 extends over 15 amino acids. V lost 5 bases and J lost 6; bases outside the gene matches: 8. The DNA of the CDR3 is TGTGCCAGCAGTCGGACAGGGATATTTTCCGGGGAGCTGTTTTTT. The encoded protein is CASSRTGIFSGELFF.

This clonotype showed up many times. This sequence joins TRBV20-1 and TRBJ2-3; maybe TRBD2 (5 bases). The CDR3 has 15 residues. V lost 5 bases and J 2 bases, leaving 17 bases between the germline ends. CDR1 is DFQATT, CDR2 SNEGSKA, per germline (reference sequence). The CDR3 DNA follows: TGCAGTGCTGCTACTAGGACGTCCTACACAGATACGCAGTATTTT. It translates to CSAATRTSYTDTQYF.

In this sample, this clonotype turned up a few times. A much larger clone lies a single base off, so this may be a read error. This chain joins TRBV7-9 and TRBJ1-1; D not certain. This CDR3 is 11 amino acids long. CDR1 and CDR2 (germline): SEHNR, FQNEAQ (reference sequence). For the CDR3, the DNA is TGTGACAGCAGCCACAACACTGAAGCTTTCTTT. Translating gives CDSSHNTEAFF.

This clonotype occurred many times. The chain is built from TRBV5-1 and TRBJ1-2; D is possibly TRBD1 (6 bases). CDR1 is SGHRS, CDR2 YFSETQ, per germline. The CDR3 is 14 residues long. V was shortened by 4 bases and J by 2 bases, with 12 bases between the two germline ends. The CDR3 sequence: CASSPRTANYGYTF. The CDR3 bases are TGCGCCAGCAGCCCCCGGACAGCCAACTATGGCTACACCTTC.

This clonotype was counted at least ten times. The rearrangement uses TRBV7-9 and TRBJ2-5; 8 bases fit TRBD2. Per germline, CDR1 SEHNR and CDR2 FQNEAQ (reference sequence). V dropped 2 bases and J dropped 1; count of bases not matched to a gene: 6. The CDR3 covers 16 residues. The CDR3 region is CASSLRRTSPQETQYF. CDR3 in DNA: TGTGCCAGCAGCTTAAGGAGGACTAGCCCCCAAGAGACCCAGTACTTC.

This clonotype was seen many times. The rearrangement uses TRBV20-1 and TRBJ2-3; 11 nucleotides match TRBD2. Losses at the gene ends were 3 bases for V and 3 bases for J; bases not matched to a gene: 8. Per germline, CDR1 DFQATT and CDR2 SNEGSKA (reference sequence). The length of the CDR3 is 16 residues. Written as DNA, the CDR3 is TGCAGTGCTAGGGAAGTCGCTAGCGGGAGGACAGATACGCAGTATTTT. It is translated as CSAREVASGRTDTQYF.

This clonotype was observed many times. The chain is built from TRBV3-1 and TRBJ2-7; perhaps TRBD1 as D (5 bases). V dropped 1 base and J dropped 10 bases, with 11 bases sitting between them. Germline-derived CDR1 and CDR2 are LGHDT and YNNKEL (reference sequence). The CDR3 spans 12 residues. CDR3 sequence reads: CASSQGRQRQYF. The DNA for the CDR3 is TGTGCCAGCAGCCAAGGGAGACAGCGACAGTACTTC.

This clonotype has at least ten counts. The chain combines TRBV29-1 with TRBJ1-1; D is ambiguous. There are 12 residues in the CDR3. The ends were cut back, 2 bases at V and 10 bases at J, with 14 bases in the middle. In germline, CDR1 is SQVTM, CDR2 ANQGSEA. The CDR3 DNA reads as TGCAGCGTTGAAACCACTTTGGGTGCAGCTTTCTTT. Protein: CSVETTLGAAFF.

This clonotype occurred many times. CDR3 loop: CASSFNSVGGGELFF. The CDR3 DNA is TGTGCCAGCAGCTTTAATAGCGTCGGTGGCGGGGAGCTGTTTTTT. This rearrangement joins TRBV7-6 to TRBJ2-2; perhaps TRBD2 as D (5 bases). CDR1 and CDR2 (germline): SGHVS, FNYEAQ. The CDR3 spans 15 residues. V lost 3 bases, J lost 7 bases, and 15 bases lay in between.

This clonotype was seen ten or more times. The limits of the CDR3 on the DNA are not certain, so only TCRdb's listed CDR3 is given. The chain employs TRBV7-2 and TRBJ2-2; TRBD1 is the table's D call and was not checked against the DNA. The germline gives CDR1 SGHTA, CDR2 FQGNSA. Inclusive of both ends, the CDR3 amounts to 16 amino acids. CDR3 residues: CASSFGPGRYTGELFF.

This clonotype was detected ten times or more. This sequence joins TRBV28 and TRBJ1-1; no clear D. Germline CDR1 and CDR2: MDHEN and SYDVKM. This CDR3 has 13 amino acids. V was clipped by 3 bases and J by 5 bases, with 10 bases between them. The CDR3 loop reads CASSFVGRTEAFF. The CDR3, as DNA: TGTGCCAGCAGTTTCGTAGGGCGAACTGAAGCTTTCTTT.

This clonotype was counted at least ten times. The rearrangement uses TRBV7-9 and TRBJ2-3; D is perhaps TRBD1 or TRBD2 (5 bases each). CDR1 and CDR2 (germline): SEHNR, FQNEAQ (reference sequence). Trimming cost V 1 base and J 2 bases, with 10 bases left between them. The CDR3 has 15 amino acids. The CDR3 loop reads CASSLVPGPTDTQYF. CDR3 bases: TGTGCCAGCAGCTTAGTTCCGGGACCCACAGATACGCAGTATTTT.

This clonotype was recorded a few times. This sequence joins TRBV6-6 and TRBJ2-5; D uncertain. CDR3 length equals 10 residues. The V end lost 6 bases, the J end lost 3 bases, and 2 bases lay between the germline ends. Germline-derived CDR1 and CDR2 are MNHNY and SVGAGI (reference sequence). The CDR3 sequence is CASREETQYF. CDR3 in DNA: TGTGCCAGCAGGGAAGAGACCCAGTACTTC.

Ten or more counts support this clonotype. V usage is TRBV6-1 and J usage is TRBJ1-4; no definite D call. Germline CDR1 is MNHNS and CDR2 is SASEGT. The length of the CDR3 is 14 residues. The germline V and J ends were trimmed by 3 bases and 8 bases, with 13 bases remaining between them. CDR3 region: CASSDGEGSEKLFF. The CDR3 DNA sequence: TGTGCCAGCAGTGACGGGGAGGGATCAGAAAAACTGTTTTTT.

This clonotype was counted ten times or more. This chain connects TRBV3-1 to TRBJ1-2; 8 positions match TRBD1. The germline V gene has CDR1 LGHDT and CDR2 YNNKEL (reference sequence). The CDR3 totals 16 residues. With V trimmed by 1 base and J by 1 base, 5 bases remained unmatched. As DNA, the CDR3 is TGTGCCAGCAGCCAAGGGACAGGGCCCCTTAACTATGGCTACACCTTC. Its translation is CASSQGTGPLNYGYTF.

This clonotype was detected only a few times. The V and J genes are TRBV18 and TRBJ2-7; D possibly corresponds to TRBD2 (6 bases). Trimming shortened V by 2 bases and J by 2 bases, and 13 bases separated the two germline ends. The CDR3 sequence is 15 residues long. The V gene's germline CDR1 is KGHSH and CDR2 LQKENI. The chain's CDR3 is CASSPRKRVTYEQYF. The CDR3 DNA reads as TGTGCCAGCTCACCAAGAAAGCGGGTTACCTACGAGCAGTACTTC.

This clonotype came up many times. The V call is TRBV5-1, the J call TRBJ2-1, with D perhaps matching TRBD2 (5 bases). This CDR3 is 16 amino acids long. Germline V CDR1 and CDR2: SGHRS, YFSETQ. Trimming stripped 0 bases from V and 2 bases from J, with 12 bases between. The CDR3, as DNA: TGCGCCAGCAGCTTGGGGTCCGGGGTAGCCTACAATGAGCAGTTCTTC. This gives the protein CASSLGSGVAYNEQFF.

This clonotype came up many times. The V and J genes are TRBV29-1 and TRBJ2-3, with unresolved D. Trimming left V 3 bases short and J 8 bases short, with 0 bases between. The CDR3 length is 8 residues. Germline loops: CDR1 SQVTM, CDR2 ANQGSEA. CDR3 amino acids: CSVDTQYF. CDR3 bases: TGCAGCGTTGATACGCAGTATTTT.